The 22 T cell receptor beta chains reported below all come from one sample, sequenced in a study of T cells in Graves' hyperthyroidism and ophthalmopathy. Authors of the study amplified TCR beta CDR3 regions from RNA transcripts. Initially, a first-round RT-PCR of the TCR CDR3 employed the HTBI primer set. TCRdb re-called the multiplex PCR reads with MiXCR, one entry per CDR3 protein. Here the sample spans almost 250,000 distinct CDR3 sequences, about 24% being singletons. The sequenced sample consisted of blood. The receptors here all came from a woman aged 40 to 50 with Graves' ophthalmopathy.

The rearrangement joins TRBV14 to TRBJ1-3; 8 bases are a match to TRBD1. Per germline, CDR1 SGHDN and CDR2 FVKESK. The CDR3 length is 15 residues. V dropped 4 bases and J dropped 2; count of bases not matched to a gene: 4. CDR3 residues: CASSLPGGAGNTIYF. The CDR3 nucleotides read TGTGCCAGCAGCCTTCCAGGGGGCGCTGGAAACACCATATATTTT.

The CDR3 nucleotides are TGTGCCAGCAGTGCGGGCCGACAGGGGGGCGCAACGGTTCATGGCTACACCTTC. Translated: CASSAGRQGGATVHGYTF. The J gene is TRBJ1-2, the V gene TRBV28, with 9 nucleotides matching TRBD1. Germline V gene sequence: CDR1 MDHEN, CDR2 SYDVKM. The CDR3 is 18 residues long. The junction had 19 bases not matched to a gene; V was cut back by 5 bases and J by 6 bases.

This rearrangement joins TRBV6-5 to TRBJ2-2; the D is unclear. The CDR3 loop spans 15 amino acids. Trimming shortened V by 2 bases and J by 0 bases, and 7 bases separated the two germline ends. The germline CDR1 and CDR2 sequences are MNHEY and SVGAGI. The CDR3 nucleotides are TGTGCCAGCAGTTACGATCCTACGAACACCGGGGAGCTGTTTTTT. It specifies CASSYDPTNTGELFF.

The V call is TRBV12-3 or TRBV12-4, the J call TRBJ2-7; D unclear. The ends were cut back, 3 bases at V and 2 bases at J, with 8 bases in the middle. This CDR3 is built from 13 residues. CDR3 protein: CASSLYGTYEQYF. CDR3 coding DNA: TGTGCCAGCAGTTTGTACGGAACCTACGAGCAGTACTTC.

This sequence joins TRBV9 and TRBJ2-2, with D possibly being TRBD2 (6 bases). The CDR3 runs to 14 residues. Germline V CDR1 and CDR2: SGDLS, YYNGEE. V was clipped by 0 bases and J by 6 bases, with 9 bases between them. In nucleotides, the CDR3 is TGTGCCAGCAGCGTAGTATGGGGGGCCGGGGAGCTGTTTTTT. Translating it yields CASSVVWGAGELFF.

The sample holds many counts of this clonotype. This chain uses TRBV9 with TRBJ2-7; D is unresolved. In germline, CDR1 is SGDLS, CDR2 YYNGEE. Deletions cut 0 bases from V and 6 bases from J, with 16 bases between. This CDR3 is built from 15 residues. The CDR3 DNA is TGTGCCAGCAGCGTAGATGGTTCCCTATCTGGCGAGCAGTACTTC. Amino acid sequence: CASSVDGSLSGEQYF.

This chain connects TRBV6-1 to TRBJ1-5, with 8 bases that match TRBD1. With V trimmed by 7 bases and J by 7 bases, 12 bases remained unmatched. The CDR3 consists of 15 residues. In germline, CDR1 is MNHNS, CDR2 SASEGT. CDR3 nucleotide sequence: TGTGCCAGCAACGGGGCCAGGGGGCTGAGGCAGCCCCAGCATTTT. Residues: CASNGARGLRQPQHF.

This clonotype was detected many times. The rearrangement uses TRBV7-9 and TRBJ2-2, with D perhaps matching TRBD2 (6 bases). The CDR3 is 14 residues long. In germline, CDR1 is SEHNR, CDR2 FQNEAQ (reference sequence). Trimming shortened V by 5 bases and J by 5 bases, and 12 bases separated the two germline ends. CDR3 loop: CASSRGTLTGELFF. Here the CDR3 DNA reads TGTGCCAGCAGCAGAGGGACTTTAACCGGGGAGCTGTTTTTT.

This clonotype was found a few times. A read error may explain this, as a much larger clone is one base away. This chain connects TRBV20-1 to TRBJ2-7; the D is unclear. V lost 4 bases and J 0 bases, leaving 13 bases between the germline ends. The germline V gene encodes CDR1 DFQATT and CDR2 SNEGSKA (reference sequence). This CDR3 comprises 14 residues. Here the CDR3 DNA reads TGCAGTGCTACTAACCTGAAGAGCTCCTACGAGCAGTACTTC. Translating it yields CSATNLKSSYEQYF.

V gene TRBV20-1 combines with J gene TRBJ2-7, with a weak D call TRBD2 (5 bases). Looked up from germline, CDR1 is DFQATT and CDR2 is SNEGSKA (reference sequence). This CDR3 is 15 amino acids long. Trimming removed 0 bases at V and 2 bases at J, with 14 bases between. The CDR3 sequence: CSARDRSGKPYEQYF. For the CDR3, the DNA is TGCAGTGCTAGAGATCGGTCGGGGAAACCCTACGAGCAGTACTTC.

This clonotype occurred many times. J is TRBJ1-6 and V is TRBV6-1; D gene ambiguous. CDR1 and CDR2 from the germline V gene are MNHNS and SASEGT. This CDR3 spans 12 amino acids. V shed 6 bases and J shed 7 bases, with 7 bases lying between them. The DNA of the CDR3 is TGTGCCAGCAGAAGACCAAATTCACCCCTCCACTTT. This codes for CASRRPNSPLHF.

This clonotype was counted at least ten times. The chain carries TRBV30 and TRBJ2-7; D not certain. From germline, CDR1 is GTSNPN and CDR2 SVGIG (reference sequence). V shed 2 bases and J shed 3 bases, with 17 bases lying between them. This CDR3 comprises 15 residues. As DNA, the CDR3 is TGTGCCTGGAGTTGGCCCTCACCTGTGGACTACGAGCAGTACTTC. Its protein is CAWSWPSPVDYEQYF.

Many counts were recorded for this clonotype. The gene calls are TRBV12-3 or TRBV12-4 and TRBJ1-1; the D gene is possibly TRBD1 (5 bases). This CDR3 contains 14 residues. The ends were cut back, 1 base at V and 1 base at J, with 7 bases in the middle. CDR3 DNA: TGTGCCAGCAGTTTAGGGGGGGGGAACACTGAAGCTTTCTTT. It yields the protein CASSLGGGNTEAFF.

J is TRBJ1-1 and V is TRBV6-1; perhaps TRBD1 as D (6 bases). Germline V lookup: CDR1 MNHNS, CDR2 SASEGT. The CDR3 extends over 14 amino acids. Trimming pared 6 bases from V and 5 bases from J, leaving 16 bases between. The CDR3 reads CASSPRGRRTEAFF. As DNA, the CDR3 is TGTGCCAGCAGCCCCCGGGGGCGGAGGACTGAAGCTTTCTTT.

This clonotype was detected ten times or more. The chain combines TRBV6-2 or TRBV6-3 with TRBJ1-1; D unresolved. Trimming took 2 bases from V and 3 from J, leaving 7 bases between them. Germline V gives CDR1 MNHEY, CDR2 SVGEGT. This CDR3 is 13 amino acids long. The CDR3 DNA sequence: TGTGCCAGCAGTTACATGGGTTACACTGAAGCTTTCTTT. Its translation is CASSYMGYTEAFF.

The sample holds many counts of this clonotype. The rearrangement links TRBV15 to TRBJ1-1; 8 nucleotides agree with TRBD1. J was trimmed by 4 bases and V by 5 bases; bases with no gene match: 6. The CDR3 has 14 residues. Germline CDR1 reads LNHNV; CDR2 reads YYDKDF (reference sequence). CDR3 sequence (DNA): TGTGCCACCAGCCCGGACAGGGCGGCCACTGAAGCTTTCTTT. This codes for CATSPDRAATEAFF.

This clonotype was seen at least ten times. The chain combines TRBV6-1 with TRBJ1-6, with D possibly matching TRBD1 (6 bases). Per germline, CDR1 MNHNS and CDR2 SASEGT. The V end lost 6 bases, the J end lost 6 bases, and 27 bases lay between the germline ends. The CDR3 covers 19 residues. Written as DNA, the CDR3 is TGTGCCAGCAGCCCTCCCAAGGAAGAATATTGGGGGCCTAATTCACCCCTCCACTTT. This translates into CASSPPKEEYWGPNSPLHF.

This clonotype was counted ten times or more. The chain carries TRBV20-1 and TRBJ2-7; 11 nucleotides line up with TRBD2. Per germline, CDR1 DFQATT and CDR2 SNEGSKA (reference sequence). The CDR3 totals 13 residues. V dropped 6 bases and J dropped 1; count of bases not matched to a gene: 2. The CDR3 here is CSATSGSSYEQYF. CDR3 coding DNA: TGCAGTGCAACTAGCGGGAGTTCCTACGAGCAGTACTTC.

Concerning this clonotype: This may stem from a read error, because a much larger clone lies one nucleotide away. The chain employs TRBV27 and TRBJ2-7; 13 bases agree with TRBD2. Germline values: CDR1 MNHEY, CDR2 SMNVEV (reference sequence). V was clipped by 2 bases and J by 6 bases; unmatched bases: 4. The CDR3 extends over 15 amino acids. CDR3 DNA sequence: TGTGCCAGCAGTTTAAGGACTAGCGGGAGTGGCGAGCAGTACTTC. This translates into CASSLRTSGSGEQYF.

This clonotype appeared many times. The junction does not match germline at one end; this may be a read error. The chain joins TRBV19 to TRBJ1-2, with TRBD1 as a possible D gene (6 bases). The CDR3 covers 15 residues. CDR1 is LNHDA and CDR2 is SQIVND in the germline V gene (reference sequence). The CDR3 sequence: CASAVTGSPNYDYTF. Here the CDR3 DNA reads TGTGCCAGCGCCGTGACAGGATCTCCTAACTATGACTACACCTTC. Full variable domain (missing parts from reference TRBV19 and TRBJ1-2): DGGITQSPKYLFRKEGQNVTLSCEQNLNHDAMYWYRQDPGQGLRLIYYSQIVNDFQKGDIAEGYSVSREKKESFPLTVTSAQKNPTAFYLCASAVTGSPNYDYTFGSGTRLTVV.

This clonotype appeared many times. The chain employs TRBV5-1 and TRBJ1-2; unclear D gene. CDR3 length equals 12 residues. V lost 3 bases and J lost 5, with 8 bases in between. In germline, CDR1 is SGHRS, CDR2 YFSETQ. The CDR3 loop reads CASSSDVYGYTF. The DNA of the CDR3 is TGCGCCAGCAGCTCGGACGTATATGGCTACACCTTC.

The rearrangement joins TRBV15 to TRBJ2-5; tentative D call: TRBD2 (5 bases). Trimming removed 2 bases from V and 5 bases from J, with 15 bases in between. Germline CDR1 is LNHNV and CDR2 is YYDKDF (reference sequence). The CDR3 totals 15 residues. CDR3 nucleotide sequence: TGTGCCACCAGCAGAAATTACGGGGAGAGGGAGACCCAGTACTTC. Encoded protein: CATSRNYGERETQYF.